The rows below give T cell receptor beta chains drawn from one sample of a study of shared clonotypes between healthy human individuals. Libraries were prepared by immunoSEQ multiplex PCR; TCRdb keeps only in-frame clonotypes and omits some of them. The profile covers approximately 1,500,000 clones, with 95% to 99% appearing a single time and less than 0.55% taken by the ten largest. The sequenced sample consisted of naive CD4+ T cells sorted from blood. Receptor source: a man aged 30 to 39 in good health. CDR3s include the opening cysteine and the closing phenylalanine or tryptophan. Fields, in order: clone size, D gene, CDR3 length, J gene, V gene, CDR3 protein, CDR3 DNA. D genes are given only for firm matches. Size values are once, few and many counts, or a class for expanded clones, and some rows have none.

abundance: once
d_gene: NA
len: 15
j_gene: TRBJ2-3
v_gene: TRBV5-6
CDR3aa: CASSLYGVSTDTQYF
CDR3nt: TGTGCCAGCAGCTTGTATGGGGTAAGCACAGATACGCAGTATTTT

abundance: NA
d_gene: TRBD2
len: 14
j_gene: TRBJ2-7
v_gene: TRBV10-3
CDR3aa: CAISGLAGDYEQYF
CDR3nt: TGTGCCATCAGCGGACTAGCGGGAGACTACGAGCAGTACTTC

abundance: NA
d_gene: NA
len: 14
j_gene: TRBJ2-1
v_gene: TRBV5-1
CDR3aa: CASSRDQIYNEQFF
CDR3nt: TGCGCCAGCAGCAGGGACCAGATCTACAATGAGCAGTTCTTC

abundance: NA
d_gene: TRBD2
len: 17
j_gene: TRBJ2-1
v_gene: TRBV5-1
CDR3aa: CASSVGSGTRVYNEQFF
CDR3nt: TGCGCCAGCTCAGTAGGATCGGGGACTAGGGTGTACAATGAGCAGTTCTTC

abundance: NA
d_gene: NA
len: 14
j_gene: TRBJ1-1
v_gene: TRBV9
CDR3aa: CASSPLVGMGEAFF
CDR3nt: TGTGCCAGCAGCCCACTCGTAGGGATGGGCGAAGCTTTCTTT

abundance: NA
d_gene: NA
len: 11
j_gene: TRBJ1-1
v_gene: TRBV28
CDR3aa: CASSLTREAFF
CDR3nt: TGTGCCAGCAGCCTCACACGGGAAGCTTTCTTT

abundance: few
d_gene: TRBD1
len: 13
j_gene: TRBJ1-2
v_gene: TRBV7-9
CDR3aa: CASSLAQGGGYTF
CDR3nt: TGTGCCAGCAGCTTAGCACAGGGGGGTGGCTACACCTTC

abundance: NA
d_gene: NA
len: 14
j_gene: TRBJ2-7
v_gene: TRBV28
CDR3aa: CASTSPGPSYEQYF
CDR3nt: TGTGCCAGCACCTCCCCCGGCCCTTCCTACGAGCAGTACTTC

abundance: NA
d_gene: NA
len: 16
j_gene: TRBJ2-2
v_gene: TRBV7-2
CDR3aa: CASSPARLPNTGELFF
CDR3nt: TGTGCCAGCAGCCCAGCCCGACTACCTAACACCGGGGAGCTGTTTTTT

abundance: NA
d_gene: NA
len: 12
j_gene: TRBJ1-1
v_gene: TRBV5-1
CDR3aa: CASSPGDTEAFF
CDR3nt: TGCGCCAGCAGCCCAGGGGACACTGAAGCTTTCTTT

abundance: NA
d_gene: NA
len: 15
j_gene: TRBJ2-2
v_gene: TRBV5-4
CDR3aa: CASSTWTANTGELFF
CDR3nt: TGTGCCAGCAGCACGTGGACAGCGAACACCGGGGAGCTGTTTTTT

abundance: NA
d_gene: NA
len: 14
j_gene: TRBJ1-5
v_gene: TRBV28
CDR3aa: CASSLVGEDQPQHF
CDR3nt: TGTGCCAGCAGTTTAGTGGGGGAGGATCAGCCCCAGCATTTT

abundance: NA
d_gene: TRBD1
len: 14
j_gene: TRBJ2-7
v_gene: TRBV27
CDR3aa: CARSGRTGHNEQYF
CDR3nt: TGTGCCAGATCCGGCAGGACAGGTCATAACGAGCAGTACTTC

abundance: NA
d_gene: TRBD2
len: 17
j_gene: TRBJ2-3
v_gene: TRBV18
CDR3aa: CASSPFLGLAGTDTQYF
CDR3nt: TGTGCCAGCTCACCGTTCCTTGGACTAGCGGGCACAGATACGCAGTATTTT

abundance: NA
d_gene: NA
len: 14
j_gene: TRBJ2-5
v_gene: TRBV28
CDR3aa: CASSFSTGLGTQYF
CDR3nt: TGTGCCAGCAGTTTCTCTACAGGGCTCGGGACCCAGTACTTC

abundance: NA
d_gene: TRBD2
len: 16
j_gene: TRBJ2-2
v_gene: TRBV9
CDR3aa: CASSRGGGGPTGELFF
CDR3nt: TGTGCCAGCAGCCGGGGGGGCGGGGGACCGACCGGGGAGCTGTTTTTT

abundance: NA
d_gene: TRBD1
len: 16
j_gene: TRBJ2-1
v_gene: TRBV18
CDR3aa: CASSPTGQGAYNEQFF
CDR3nt: TGTGCCAGCTCACCAACGGGACAGGGGGCTTACAATGAGCAGTTCTTC

abundance: NA
d_gene: NA
len: 16
j_gene: TRBJ2-7
v_gene: TRBV11-2
CDR3aa: CASSLDLGTDSYEQYF
CDR3nt: TGTGCCAGCAGCTTAGATCTAGGGACGGATTCCTACGAGCAGTACTTC

abundance: NA
d_gene: TRBD2
len: 14
j_gene: TRBJ2-1
v_gene: TRBV9
CDR3aa: CASSIGLAGWEQFF
CDR3nt: TGTGCCAGCAGCATCGGACTAGCCGGGTGGGAGCAGTTCTTC

abundance: NA
d_gene: TRBD2
len: 18
j_gene: TRBJ2-1
v_gene: TRBV19
CDR3aa: CASSGTSGRASPYNEQFF
CDR3nt: TGTGCCAGTAGCGGGACTAGCGGGAGGGCTAGCCCCTACAATGAGCAGTTCTTC

abundance: NA
d_gene: NA
len: 15
j_gene: TRBJ2-3
v_gene: TRBV11-3
CDR3aa: CASSFGGLSTDTQYF
CDR3nt: TGTGCCAGCAGCTTTGGAGGACTTAGCACAGATACGCAGTATTTT

abundance: NA
d_gene: NA
len: 19
j_gene: TRBJ2-2
v_gene: TRBV7-3
CDR3aa: CASSPIYWGLRSHTGELFF
CDR3nt: TGTGCCAGCAGCCCGATCTACTGGGGACTTAGATCCCACACCGGGGAGCTGTTTTTT

abundance: NA
d_gene: NA
len: 12
j_gene: TRBJ1-2
v_gene: TRBV5-6
CDR3aa: CASSLIPYGYTF
CDR3nt: TGTGCCAGCAGCTTGATCCCATATGGCTACACCTTC

abundance: NA
d_gene: TRBD2
len: 17
j_gene: TRBJ2-7
v_gene: TRBV9
CDR3aa: CASSVASSSGRVREQYF
CDR3nt: TGTGCCAGCAGCGTAGCTTCCTCTAGCGGGAGGGTTCGCGAGCAGTACTTC

abundance: once
d_gene: NA
len: 16
j_gene: TRBJ2-6
v_gene: TRBV9
CDR3aa: CASSVAGRAGANVLTF
CDR3nt: TGTGCCAGCAGCGTAGCGGGCAGGGCTGGGGCCAACGTCCTGACTTTC

abundance: NA
d_gene: NA
len: 14
j_gene: TRBJ2-1
v_gene: TRBV9
CDR3aa: CASSVSGLAGEQFF
CDR3nt: TGTGCCAGCAGCGTGTCGGGACTCGCAGGGGAGCAGTTCTTC

abundance: NA
d_gene: NA
len: 13
j_gene: TRBJ1-3
v_gene: TRBV19
CDR3aa: CASKAVSGNTIYF
CDR3nt: TGTGCCAGTAAGGCAGTCTCTGGAAACACCATATATTTT

abundance: NA
d_gene: NA
len: 15
j_gene: TRBJ1-1
v_gene: TRBV11-2
CDR3aa: CASSFLGLSDTEAFF
CDR3nt: TGTGCCAGCAGCTTTCTGGGGTTATCGGACACTGAAGCTTTCTTT

abundance: NA
d_gene: NA
len: 16
j_gene: TRBJ2-2
v_gene: TRBV7-2
CDR3aa: CASSPGAARNTGELFF
CDR3nt: TGTGCCAGCAGCCCGGGGGCCGCAAGAAACACCGGGGAGCTGTTTTTT

abundance: NA
d_gene: NA
len: 15
j_gene: TRBJ2-2
v_gene: TRBV7-2
CDR3aa: CASSFRGPVTGELFF
CDR3nt: TGTGCCAGCAGCTTCCGGGGCCCCGTCACCGGGGAGCTGTTTTTT

abundance: NA
d_gene: TRBD1
len: 14
j_gene: TRBJ1-2
v_gene: TRBV7-2
CDR3aa: CASSITGGAGGYTF
CDR3nt: TGTGCCAGCAGCATTACAGGGGGCGCAGGCGGCTACACCTTC

abundance: NA
d_gene: NA
len: 12
j_gene: TRBJ2-2
v_gene: TRBV5-1
CDR3aa: CASGGLTGELFF
CDR3nt: TGCGCCAGCGGGGGGCTGACCGGGGAGCTGTTTTTT

abundance: NA
d_gene: NA
len: 15
j_gene: TRBJ1-1
v_gene: TRBV18
CDR3aa: CASSPIIALGTEAFF
CDR3nt: TGTGCCAGCTCACCGATAATAGCTCTGGGCACTGAAGCTTTCTTT

abundance: NA
d_gene: NA
len: 17
j_gene: TRBJ2-2
v_gene: TRBV9
CDR3aa: CASSPHVAAGVTGELFF
CDR3nt: TGTGCCAGCAGCCCCCACGTTGCGGCAGGGGTAACCGGGGAGCTGTTTTTT

abundance: NA
d_gene: TRBD2
len: 15
j_gene: TRBJ2-1
v_gene: TRBV7-6
CDR3aa: CASSLVGLADNEQFF
CDR3nt: TGTGCCAGCAGCTTAGTGGGACTAGCCGATAATGAGCAGTTCTTC

abundance: once
d_gene: TRBD2
len: 17
j_gene: TRBJ2-1
v_gene: TRBV7-2
CDR3aa: CASRPPTSGRSYNEQFF
CDR3nt: TGTGCCAGCAGACCCCCGACTAGCGGGAGATCCTACAATGAGCAGTTCTTC

abundance: NA
d_gene: NA
len: 17
j_gene: TRBJ2-5
v_gene: TRBV27
CDR3aa: CASSIFRGDGHQETQYF
CDR3nt: TGTGCCAGCAGCATCTTTAGGGGAGACGGGCACCAAGAGACCCAGTACTTC

abundance: NA
d_gene: NA
len: 13
j_gene: TRBJ1-1
v_gene: TRBV18
CDR3aa: CASSPGAGTEAFF
CDR3nt: TGTGCCAGCTCACCAGGAGCGGGGACTGAAGCTTTCTTT

abundance: once
d_gene: NA
len: 14
j_gene: TRBJ1-2
v_gene: TRBV19
CDR3aa: CASQEHGLGGGYTF
CDR3nt: TGTGCCAGTCAAGAGCACGGGCTGGGAGGAGGCTACACCTTC

abundance: NA
d_gene: TRBD2
len: 14
j_gene: TRBJ2-7
v_gene: TRBV9
CDR3aa: CASSVGGQYYEQYF
CDR3nt: TGTGCCAGCAGCGTGGGAGGGCAATACTACGAGCAGTACTTC

abundance: NA
d_gene: TRBD2
len: 16
j_gene: TRBJ2-1
v_gene: TRBV5-1
CDR3aa: CASGRSTGTRDNEQFF
CDR3nt: TGCGCCAGCGGGAGATCCACCGGGACTAGGGATAATGAGCAGTTCTTC

abundance: NA
d_gene: TRBD1
len: 14
j_gene: TRBJ2-5
v_gene: TRBV7-7
CDR3aa: CASSLTGVEETQYF
CDR3nt: TGTGCTAGCAGCTTAACAGGGGTGGAAGAGACCCAGTACTTC

abundance: NA
d_gene: TRBD1
len: 14
j_gene: TRBJ2-5
v_gene: TRBV7-9
CDR3aa: CASSATGVGETQYF
CDR3nt: TGTGCCAGCAGCGCGACAGGGGTTGGAGAGACCCAGTACTTC

abundance: NA
d_gene: TRBD2
len: 14
j_gene: TRBJ2-7
v_gene: TRBV7-3
CDR3aa: CASSLTREAHEQYF
CDR3nt: TGTGCCAGCAGCTTGACGCGGGAGGCCCACGAGCAGTACTTC

abundance: NA
d_gene: TRBD1
len: 17
j_gene: TRBJ1-4
v_gene: TRBV5-1
CDR3aa: CASSLAGQGLANEKLFF
CDR3nt: TGCGCCAGCAGCTTGGCAGGACAGGGGCTGGCTAATGAAAAACTGTTTTTT

abundance: NA
d_gene: NA
len: 15
j_gene: TRBJ1-1
v_gene: TRBV6-5
CDR3aa: CASSYSWGPDTEAFF
CDR3nt: TGTGCCAGCAGTTACTCGTGGGGGCCAGACACTGAAGCTTTCTTT

abundance: NA
d_gene: TRBD1
len: 17
j_gene: TRBJ1-2
v_gene: TRBV18
CDR3aa: CASLPRQGAPSNYGYTF
CDR3nt: TGTGCCAGCTTACCTCGACAGGGCGCACCATCTAACTATGGCTACACCTTC

abundance: NA
d_gene: TRBD1
len: 15
j_gene: TRBJ2-3
v_gene: TRBV5-1
CDR3aa: CASSFKGQTTDTQYF
CDR3nt: TGCGCCAGCAGCTTCAAGGGACAGACTACGGATACGCAGTATTTT

abundance: once
d_gene: TRBD2
len: 16
j_gene: TRBJ2-4
v_gene: TRBV5-6
CDR3aa: CASSLELAGRANIQYF
CDR3nt: TGTGCCAGCAGCTTAGAATTAGCGGGAAGGGCAAACATTCAGTACTTC

abundance: NA
d_gene: TRBD1
len: 16
j_gene: TRBJ2-5
v_gene: TRBV2
CDR3aa: CASSEALGTGRETQYF
CDR3nt: TGTGCCAGCAGTGAAGCGCTGGGGACAGGGCGGGAGACCCAGTACTTC

abundance: NA
d_gene: NA
len: 15
j_gene: TRBJ2-7
v_gene: TRBV10-2
CDR3aa: CASSETPPQGYEQYF
CDR3nt: TGCGCCAGCAGTGAGACTCCGCCACAAGGCTACGAGCAGTACTTC

abundance: once
d_gene: TRBD2
len: 16
j_gene: TRBJ2-7
v_gene: TRBV27
CDR3aa: CASRPIPGLGTYEQYF
CDR3nt: TGTGCCAGCAGACCGATACCGGGACTAGGTACTTATGAGCAGTACTTC